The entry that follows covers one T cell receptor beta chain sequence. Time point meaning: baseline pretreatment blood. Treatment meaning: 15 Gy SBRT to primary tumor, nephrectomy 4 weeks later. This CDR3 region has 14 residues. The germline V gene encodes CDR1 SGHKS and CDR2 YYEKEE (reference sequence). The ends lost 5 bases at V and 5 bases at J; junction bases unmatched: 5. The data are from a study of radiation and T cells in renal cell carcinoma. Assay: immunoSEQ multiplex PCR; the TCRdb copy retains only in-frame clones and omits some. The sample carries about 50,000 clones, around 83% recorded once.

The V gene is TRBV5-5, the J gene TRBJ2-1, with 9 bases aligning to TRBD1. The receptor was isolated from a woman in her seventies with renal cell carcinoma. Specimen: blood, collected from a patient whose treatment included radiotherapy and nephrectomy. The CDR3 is CASSSGQGHNEQFF. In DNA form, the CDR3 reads TGTGCCAGCAGTTCGGGACAGGGCCACAATGAGCAGTTCTTC.